The clone carrying this T cell receptor (beta chain) was detected only a few times. The target antigen is unknown. MiXCR, run by TCRdb on the multiplex PCR reads, gives a single entry per CDR3 protein. The data show about 140,000 distinct CDR3 sequences, with approximately 29% seen just once and about 2.5% held by the top ten. CDR3 length: 16 amino acids. J gave up 1 base and V 4 bases, and 8 bases lay outside the gene matches. Germline CDR1 reads MGHRA; CDR2 reads YSYEKL. Samples came from axillary lymph nodes draining the breast cancer. The sample is drawn from a study of breast tumors, draining lymph nodes, adjacent tissues. Notes on the study in general: Tumor T cell lymph node origin was a supported hypothesis, not proven.

This chain uses TRBV4-1 with TRBJ1-1; 8 nucleotides match TRBD1. The sequencing sample was made of axillary lymph node tissue. The receptor comes from a female donor with breast cancer. Some clones in this sample may be carry-over from other donors' samples. This chain's CDR3 is CASSLQGTGGNTEAFF. DNA of the CDR3: TGCGCCAGCAGCCTTCAAGGTACAGGGGGGAACACTGAAGCTTTCTTT.